Below, 4 T cell receptor beta chains from the same sample are listed, as sequenced in a study of T cell responses to AZD1222 COVID-19 vaccine (dated by TCRdb to the early 2020s). This specimen's time point label, interpreted: about 28 days (+/-7) after the second vaccine dose. Libraries were constructed by the immunoSEQ multiplex PCR assay. TCRdb's version of the immuneACCESS table is confined to in-frame rearrangements and falls short of the full clone set. An unresolved V gene accounts for under half of the shortfall where checked; the remainder is of unknown origin. The table for this sample lists around 80,000 clones; about 92% of them were counted only once. Approximately 4.5% of the sample belongs to the ten largest clones. The source material was peripheral blood, sampled 28 days after the second AZD1222 dose. These receptor sequences come from an adult who received the AZD1222 COVID-19 vaccine.

V is TRBV7-2 and J is TRBJ2-1; the match to TRBD1 covers 8 bases. The germline V gene encodes CDR1 SGHTA and CDR2 FQGNSA. V shed 2 bases and J 8 bases; nucleotides not matched to a gene: 5. The CDR3 runs to 14 residues. The CDR3: CASSLTQGAYEQFF. The CDR3 coding sequence is TGTGCCAGCAGCTTAACCCAGGGGGCCTATGAGCAGTTCTTC.

This clone showed up just once. The V and J genes are TRBV14 and TRBJ2-1; D remains ambiguous. This CDR3 has 15 residues. CDR1 SGHDN and CDR2 FVKESK come from the germline V gene. V was shortened by 4 bases and J by 5 bases, with 15 bases between the two germline ends. The CDR3 coding sequence is TGTGCCAGCAGCCGCGGCCCCTCCTTGCACAATGAGCAGTTCTTC. It encodes CASSRGPSLHNEQFF.

J is TRBJ2-7 and V is TRBV28, with D possibly matching TRBD1 (6 bases). V was trimmed by 6 bases and J by 1 base, leaving 13 bases between them. CDR1 is MDHEN and CDR2 is SYDVKM in the germline V gene. The CDR3 runs 14 residues. The CDR3 DNA reads as TGTGCCAGCAGAGAGACAGGTGGGTCCTACGAGCAGTACTTC. It specifies CASRETGGSYEQYF.

The CDR3 DNA follows: TGTGCCAGCAGCAATCAATGGCCAGTCCTCAATTCACCCCTCCACTTT. Translation: CASSNQWPVLNSPLHF. This chain joins TRBV21-1 and TRBJ1-6; the table names TRBD1, a call not compared with the DNA. TRBV21-1 is assigned pseudogene status. The CDR3 length is 16 residues.